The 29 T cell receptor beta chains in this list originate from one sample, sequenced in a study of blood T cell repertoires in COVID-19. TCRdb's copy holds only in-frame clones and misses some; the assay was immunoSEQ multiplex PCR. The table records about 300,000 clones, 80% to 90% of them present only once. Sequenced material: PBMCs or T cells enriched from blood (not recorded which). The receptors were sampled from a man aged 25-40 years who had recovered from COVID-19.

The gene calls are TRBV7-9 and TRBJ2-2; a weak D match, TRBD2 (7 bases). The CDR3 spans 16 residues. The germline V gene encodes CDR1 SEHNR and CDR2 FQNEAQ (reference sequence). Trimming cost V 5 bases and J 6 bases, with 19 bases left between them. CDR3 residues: CASSLQGYTSAGELFF. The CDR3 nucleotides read TGTGCCAGCAGCCTACAGGGTTATACTAGCGCCGGGGAGCTGTTTTTT.

In DNA, the CDR3 is TGTGCCAGCAGCATCCAGACAGAGGATCAGCCCCAGCATTTT. Protein: CASSIQTEDQPQHF. The chain links TRBV5-5 to TRBJ1-5; a weak D match, TRBD1 (5 bases). The CDR3 loop spans 14 amino acids. CDR1 and CDR2 (germline): SGHKS, YYEKEE (reference sequence). V was cut by 4 bases and J by 5 bases, with 13 bases left in between.

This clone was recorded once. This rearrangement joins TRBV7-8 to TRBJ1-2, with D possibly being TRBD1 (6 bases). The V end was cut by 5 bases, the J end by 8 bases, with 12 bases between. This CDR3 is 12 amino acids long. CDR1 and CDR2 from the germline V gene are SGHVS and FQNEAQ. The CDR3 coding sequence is TGTGCCAGCAGCATCGGACAGAGCGGCTACACCTTC. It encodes CASSIGQSGYTF.

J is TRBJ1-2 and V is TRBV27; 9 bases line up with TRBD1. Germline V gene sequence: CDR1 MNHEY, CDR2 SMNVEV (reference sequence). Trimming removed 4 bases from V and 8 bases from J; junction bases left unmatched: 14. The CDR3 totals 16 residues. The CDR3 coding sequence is TGTGCCAGCAGTTCCGCGAACCTACAGGGGGCGACAGGCTACACCTTC. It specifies CASSSANLQGATGYTF.

This CDR3 is CASSFSPGPSNNEQFF. Here the CDR3 DNA reads TGTGCCAGCAGTTTCAGTCCGGGTCCCTCGAACAATGAGCAGTTCTTC. The J gene is TRBJ2-1, the V gene TRBV27; no clear D gene. The CDR3 sequence is 16 residues long. The ends were cut back, 3 bases at V and 5 bases at J, with 17 bases in the middle. Germline-derived CDR1 and CDR2 are MNHEY and SMNVEV (reference sequence).

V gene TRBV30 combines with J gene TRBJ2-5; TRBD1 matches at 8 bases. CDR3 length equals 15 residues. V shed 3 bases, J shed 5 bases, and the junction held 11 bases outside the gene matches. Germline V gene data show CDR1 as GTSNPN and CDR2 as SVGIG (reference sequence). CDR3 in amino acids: CAWSSSRGLFETQYF. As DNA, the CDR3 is TGTGCCTGGAGCTCCTCCAGGGGGCTGTTTGAGACCCAGTACTTC. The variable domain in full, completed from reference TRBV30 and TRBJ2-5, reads SQTIHQWPATLVQPVGSPLSLECTVEGTSNPNLYWYRQAAGRGLQLLFYSVGIGQISSEVPQNLSASRPQDRQFILSSKKLLLSDSGFYLCAWSSSRGLFETQYFGPGTRLLVL.

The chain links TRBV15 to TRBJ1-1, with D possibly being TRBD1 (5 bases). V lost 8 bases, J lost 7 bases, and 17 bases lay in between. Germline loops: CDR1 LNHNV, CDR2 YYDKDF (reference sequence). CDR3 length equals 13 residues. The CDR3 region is CATAGHGTREAFF. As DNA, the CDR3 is TGTGCCACCGCAGGGCACGGTACGCGTGAAGCTTTCTTT.

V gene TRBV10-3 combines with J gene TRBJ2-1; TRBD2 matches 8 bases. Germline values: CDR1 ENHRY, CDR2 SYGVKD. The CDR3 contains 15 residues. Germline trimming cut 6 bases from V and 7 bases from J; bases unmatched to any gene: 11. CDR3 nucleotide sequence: TGTGCCATCAGCGGGACTAGTGGCCGAGGGAATGAGCAGTTCTTC. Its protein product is CAISGTSGRGNEQFF.

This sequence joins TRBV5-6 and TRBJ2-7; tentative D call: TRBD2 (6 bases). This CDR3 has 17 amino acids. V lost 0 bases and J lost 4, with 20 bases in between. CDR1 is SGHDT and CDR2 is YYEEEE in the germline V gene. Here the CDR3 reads CASSLAGTLFGLYEQYF. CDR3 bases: TGTGCCAGCAGCTTGGCAGGGACTTTGTTCGGGCTTTACGAGCAGTACTTC.

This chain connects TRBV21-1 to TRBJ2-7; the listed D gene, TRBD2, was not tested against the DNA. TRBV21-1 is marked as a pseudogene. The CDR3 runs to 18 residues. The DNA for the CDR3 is TGTGCCAGCAGCCCCGGGGGGTGTGGGGTCGAACCGTTGTGTGAGCAGTACTTC. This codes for CASSPGGCGVEPLCEQYF.

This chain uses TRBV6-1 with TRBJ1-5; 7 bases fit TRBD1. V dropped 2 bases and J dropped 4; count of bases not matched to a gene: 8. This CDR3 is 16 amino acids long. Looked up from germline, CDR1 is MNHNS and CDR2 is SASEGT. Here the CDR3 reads CASSELGGTANQPQHF. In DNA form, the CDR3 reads TGTGCCAGCAGTGAATTAGGGGGGACAGCGAATCAGCCCCAGCATTTT.

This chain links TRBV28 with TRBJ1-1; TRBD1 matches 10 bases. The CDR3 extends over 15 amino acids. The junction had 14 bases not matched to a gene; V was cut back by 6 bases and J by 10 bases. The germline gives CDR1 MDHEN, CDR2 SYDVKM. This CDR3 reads CASSLRDRGRLRAFF. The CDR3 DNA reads TGTGCCAGCAGCCTCCGGGACAGGGGAAGATTGCGAGCTTTCTTT.

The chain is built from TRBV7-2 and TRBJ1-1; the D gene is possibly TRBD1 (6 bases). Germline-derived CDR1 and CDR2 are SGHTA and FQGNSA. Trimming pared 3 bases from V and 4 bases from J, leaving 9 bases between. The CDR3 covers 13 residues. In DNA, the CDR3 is TGTGCCAGCAGCTTCGCCAGGGGCACTGAAGCTTTCTTT. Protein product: CASSFARGTEAFF.

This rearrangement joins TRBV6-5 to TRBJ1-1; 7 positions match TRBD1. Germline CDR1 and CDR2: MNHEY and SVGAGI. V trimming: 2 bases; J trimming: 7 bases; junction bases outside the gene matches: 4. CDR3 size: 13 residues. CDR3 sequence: CASSYRGGNEAFF. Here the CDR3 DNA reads TGTGCCAGCAGTTACAGAGGGGGCAATGAAGCTTTCTTT.

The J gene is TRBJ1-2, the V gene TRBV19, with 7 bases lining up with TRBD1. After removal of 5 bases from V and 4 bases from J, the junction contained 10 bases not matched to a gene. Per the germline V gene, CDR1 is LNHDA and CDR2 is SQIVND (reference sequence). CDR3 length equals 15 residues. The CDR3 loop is CASSSDNRGSYGYTF. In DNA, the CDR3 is TGTGCCAGTAGTTCCGACAACAGGGGAAGCTATGGCTACACCTTC. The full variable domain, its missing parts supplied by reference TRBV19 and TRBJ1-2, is DGGITQSPKYLFRKEGQNVTLSCEQNLNHDAMYWYRQDPGQGLRLIYYSQIVNDFQKGDIAEGYSVSREKKESFPLTVTSAQKNPTAFYLCASSSDNRGSYGYTFGSGTRLTVV.

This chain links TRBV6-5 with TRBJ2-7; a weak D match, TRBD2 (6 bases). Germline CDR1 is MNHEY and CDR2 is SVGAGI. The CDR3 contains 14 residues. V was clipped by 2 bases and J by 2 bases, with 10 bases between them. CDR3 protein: CASSYRDSAYEQYF. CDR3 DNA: TGTGCCAGCAGTTACCGGGACTCAGCCTACGAGCAGTACTTC.

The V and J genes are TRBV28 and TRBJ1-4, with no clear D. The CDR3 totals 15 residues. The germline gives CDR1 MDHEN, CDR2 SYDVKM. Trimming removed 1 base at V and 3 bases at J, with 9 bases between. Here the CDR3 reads CASSLLPGSNEKLFF. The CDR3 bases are TGTGCCAGCAGTTTATTGCCGGGGTCTAATGAAAAACTGTTTTTT.

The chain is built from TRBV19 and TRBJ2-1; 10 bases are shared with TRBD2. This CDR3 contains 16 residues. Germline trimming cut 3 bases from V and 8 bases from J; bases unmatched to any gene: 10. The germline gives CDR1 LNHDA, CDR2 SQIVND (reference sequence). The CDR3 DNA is TGTGCCAGTAGTATTGGCACCAGCGGGGGGGCTTATGAGCAGTTCTTC. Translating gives CASSIGTSGGAYEQFF.

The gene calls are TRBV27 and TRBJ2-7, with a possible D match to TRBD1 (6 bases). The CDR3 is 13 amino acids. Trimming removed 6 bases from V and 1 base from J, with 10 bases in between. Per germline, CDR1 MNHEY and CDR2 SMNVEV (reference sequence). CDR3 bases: TGTGCCAGCAGAACACAGGGATCCTACGAGCAGTACTTC. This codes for CASRTQGSYEQYF.

The CDR3 region is CASSYGTGDWEQYF. CDR3 nucleotides: TGTGCCAGCAGTTACGGGACGGGGGATTGGGAGCAGTACTTC. The V and J genes are TRBV6-5 and TRBJ2-7; TRBD2 might be the D (6 bases). The germline V and J ends were trimmed by 2 bases and 7 bases, with 15 bases remaining between them. Germline V gives CDR1 MNHEY, CDR2 SVGAGI. The CDR3 has 14 amino acids.

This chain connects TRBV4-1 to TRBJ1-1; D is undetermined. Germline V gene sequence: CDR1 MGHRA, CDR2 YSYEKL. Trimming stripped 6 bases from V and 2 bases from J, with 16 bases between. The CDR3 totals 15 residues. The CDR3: CASRDPTPLNTEAFF. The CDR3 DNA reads TGCGCCAGCAGGGATCCGACACCCCTCAACACTGAAGCTTTCTTT.

This CDR3 reads CASSPGGGPGQPQHF. In DNA, the CDR3 is TGTGCCAGCTCACCGGGAGGGGGTCCGGGCCAGCCCCAGCATTTT. The chain links TRBV18 to TRBJ1-5; D is possibly TRBD1 (6 bases). There are 15 residues in the CDR3. Germline values: CDR1 KGHSH, CDR2 LQKENI. V was trimmed by 3 bases and J by 7 bases, leaving 16 bases between them.

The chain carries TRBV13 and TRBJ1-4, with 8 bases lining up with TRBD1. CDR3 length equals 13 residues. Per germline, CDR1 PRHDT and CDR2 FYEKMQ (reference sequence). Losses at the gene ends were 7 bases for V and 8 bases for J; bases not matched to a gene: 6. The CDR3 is CASKDRASEKLFF. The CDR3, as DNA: TGTGCCAGCAAGGACAGGGCGAGCGAAAAACTGTTTTTT.

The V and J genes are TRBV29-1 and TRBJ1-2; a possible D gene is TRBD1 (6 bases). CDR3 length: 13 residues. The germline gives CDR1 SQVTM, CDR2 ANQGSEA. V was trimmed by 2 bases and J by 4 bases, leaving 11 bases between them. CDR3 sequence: CSVEKGQVYGYTF. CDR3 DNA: TGCAGCGTTGAAAAGGGACAAGTCTATGGCTACACCTTC.

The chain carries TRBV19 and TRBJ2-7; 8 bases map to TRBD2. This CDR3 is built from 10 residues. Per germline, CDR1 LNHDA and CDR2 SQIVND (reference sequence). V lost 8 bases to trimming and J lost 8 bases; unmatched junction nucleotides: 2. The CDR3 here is CASGLAKQYF. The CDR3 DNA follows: TGTGCCAGTGGACTAGCAAAGCAGTACTTC.

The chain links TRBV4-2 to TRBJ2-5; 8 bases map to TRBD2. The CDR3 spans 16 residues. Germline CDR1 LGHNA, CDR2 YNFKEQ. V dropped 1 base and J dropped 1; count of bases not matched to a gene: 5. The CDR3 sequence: CASSQAPGGAQETQYF. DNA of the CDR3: TGTGCCAGCAGCCAAGCCCCCGGGGGGGCCCAAGAGACCCAGTACTTC.

This chain's CDR3 is CASSVQDTGWTEAFF. DNA of the CDR3: TGTGCCAGCAGCGTCCAGGACACCGGCTGGACTGAAGCTTTCTTT. The chain links TRBV9 to TRBJ1-1; weak D call: TRBD1 (5 bases). The CDR3 is 15 residues long. Trimming removed 2 bases at V and 5 bases at J, with 16 bases between. Looked up from germline, CDR1 is SGDLS and CDR2 is YYNGEE.

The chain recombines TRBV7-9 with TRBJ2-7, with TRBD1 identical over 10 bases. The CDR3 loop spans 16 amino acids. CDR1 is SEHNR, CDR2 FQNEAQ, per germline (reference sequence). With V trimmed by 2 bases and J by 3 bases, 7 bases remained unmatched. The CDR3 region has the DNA TGTGCCAGCAGCTTATTTCTATGGGACAGGGGCTACGAGCAGTACTTC. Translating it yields CASSLFLWDRGYEQYF.

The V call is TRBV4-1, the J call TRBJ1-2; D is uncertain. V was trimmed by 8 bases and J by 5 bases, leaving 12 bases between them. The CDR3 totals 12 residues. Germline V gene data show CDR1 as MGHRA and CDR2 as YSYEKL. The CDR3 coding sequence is TGCGCCAGCTTCGACTCGTCTTATGGCTACACCTTC. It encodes CASFDSSYGYTF.